These T cell receptor beta chains were read from a single sample in a study of blood T cells in healthy people across ages. TCRdb passed the 5' RACE reads through MiXCR, listing each CDR3 protein once. The sample holds 1.5 million to 2 million distinct CDR3 sequences, approximately 50% seen once. Sequenced material: blood. Source of these receptors: a woman aged 40-49 years in good health. The CDR3 runs from the conserved cysteine through the conserved F or W. The order of the fields is V gene, CDR3 length, clone size, J gene, D gene, CDR3 DNA, CDR3 protein. D genes are given only for firm matches. Size values are once, few and many counts, or a class for expanded clones, and some rows have none.

V gene: TRBV4-2
CDR3 length: 16
clone size: .
J gene: TRBJ1-4
D gene: .
CDR3 DNA: TGTGCCAGCAGACTAGGGAGGGGATCAGCTAATGAAAAACTGTTTTTT
CDR3 protein: CASRLGRGSANEKLFF

V gene: TRBV7-2
CDR3 length: 13
clone size: .
J gene: TRBJ1-1
D gene: .
CDR3 DNA: TGTGCCAGCAGCATCAGTCGAAACACTGAAGCTTTCTTT
CDR3 protein: CASSISRNTEAFF

V gene: TRBV5-1
CDR3 length: 14
clone size: .
J gene: TRBJ2-5
D gene: TRBD2
CDR3 DNA: TGCGCCAGCAGCCCCGACCCCGGACTAGCGGGGGAGTACTTC
CDR3 protein: CASSPDPGLAGEYF

V gene: TRBV7-2
CDR3 length: 15
clone size: few
J gene: TRBJ2-5
D gene: TRBD2
CDR3 DNA: TGTGCCAGCAGCTCGGGGGGACTAGCGGTAGAGACCCAGTACTTC
CDR3 protein: CASSSGGLAVETQYF

V gene: TRBV6-5
CDR3 length: 14
clone size: .
J gene: TRBJ2-5
D gene: .
CDR3 DNA: TGTGCCAGCAGTTGCTCGTTGGGGCAAGAGACCCAGTACTTC
CDR3 protein: CASSCSLGQETQYF

V gene: TRBV20-1
CDR3 length: 10
clone size: many
J gene: TRBJ2-5
D gene: TRBD2
CDR3 DNA: TGCAGTGGGGGGGGGGAGACCCAGTACTTC
CDR3 protein: CSGGGETQYF

V gene: TRBV11-2
CDR3 length: 15
clone size: .
J gene: TRBJ2-1
D gene: TRBD2
CDR3 DNA: TGTGCCAGCAGCTTAGGCGGGGGGGGTAGGGATGAGCAGTTCTTC
CDR3 protein: CASSLGGGGRDEQFF

V gene: TRBV2
CDR3 length: 13
clone size: .
J gene: TRBJ2-5
D gene: .
CDR3 DNA: TGTGCCAGCAATAGGGGGTGGCAAGAGACCCAGTACTTC
CDR3 protein: CASNRGWQETQYF

V gene: TRBV2
CDR3 length: 13
clone size: many
J gene: TRBJ2-5
D gene: .
CDR3 DNA: TGTGCCAGCAGCGAGGAGGGGAGAGAGACCCAGTACTTC
CDR3 protein: CASSEEGRETQYF

V gene: TRBV20-1
CDR3 length: 14
clone size: .
J gene: TRBJ2-1
D gene: .
CDR3 DNA: TGCAGTACTAGTTCTCGGGGGGCCTCCAATGAGCAGTTCTTC
CDR3 protein: CSTSSRGASNEQFF

V gene: TRBV12-3/TRBV12-4
CDR3 length: 16
clone size: few
J gene: TRBJ2-3
D gene: TRBD2
CDR3 DNA: TGTGCCAGCAGTTTTCTAGCGGGGGGGATGGCAGATACGCAGTATTTT
CDR3 protein: CASSFLAGGMADTQYF

V gene: TRBV7-2
CDR3 length: 12
clone size: .
J gene: TRBJ2-3
D gene: .
CDR3 DNA: TGTGCCAGCAGCTTATTTGGTGGTACGCGGTATTTT
CDR3 protein: CASSLFGGTRYF

V gene: TRBV20-1
CDR3 length: 14
clone size: few
J gene: TRBJ2-3
D gene: .
CDR3 DNA: TGCAGTGCTAGCCTTACGGGGCACACAGATACGCAGTATTTT
CDR3 protein: CSASLTGHTDTQYF